The entry below gives a single T cell receptor beta chain sequence along with its context. This entry comes from a study of T cells in Graves' hyperthyroidism and ophthalmopathy. RNA transcripts yielded amplified TCR beta CDR3 regions. The HTBI primer set served for first-round RT-PCR of the TCR CDR3. TCRdb re-called the multiplex PCR reads with MiXCR, one entry per CDR3 protein. This repertoire shows hundreds of thousands of distinct CDR3 sequences, under 15% found once; its top ten account for 30% to 35%. With 4 bases removed from V and 8 bases from J, the gap between germline ends came to 6 bases. CDR1 SQVTM and CDR2 ANQGSEA come from the germline V gene. CDR3 length equals 10 residues.

The material sequenced was blood. The chain uses TRBV29-1 and TRBJ2-1, with D unclear. The TCR sequence derives from a woman aged 25-40 years with Graves' hyperthyroidism. The DNA of the CDR3 is TGCAGCGTTGTGGTGTATGAGCAGTTCTTC. Translating it yields CSVVVYEQFF.